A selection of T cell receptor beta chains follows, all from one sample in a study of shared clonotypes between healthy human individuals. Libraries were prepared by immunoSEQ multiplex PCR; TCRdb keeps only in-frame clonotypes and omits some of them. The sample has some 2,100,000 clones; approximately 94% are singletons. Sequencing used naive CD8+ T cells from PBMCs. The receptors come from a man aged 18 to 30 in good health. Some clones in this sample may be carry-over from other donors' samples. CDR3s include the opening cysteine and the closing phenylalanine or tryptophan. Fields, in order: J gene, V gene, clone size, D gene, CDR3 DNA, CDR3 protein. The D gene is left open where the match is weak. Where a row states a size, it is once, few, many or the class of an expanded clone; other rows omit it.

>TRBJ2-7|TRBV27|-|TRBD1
TGTGCCAGCAGTTTATGGCAGGGGGAGAACGAGCAGTACTTC
CASSLWQGENEQYF
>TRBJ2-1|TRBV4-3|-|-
TGCGCCAGCAGCCCCCCCTCCCATGAGCAGTTCTTC
CASSPPSHEQFF
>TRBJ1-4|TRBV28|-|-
TGTGCCAGCAGTTTGTTAGGACCTAATGAAAAACTGTTTTTT
CASSLLGPNEKLFF
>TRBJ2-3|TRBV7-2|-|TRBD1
TGTGCCAGCAGCTTACCGGACAGGGCTGAGGATACGCAGTATTTT
CASSLPDRAEDTQYF
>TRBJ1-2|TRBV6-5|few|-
TGTGCCAGCAGGCCTCCGGGCCCGTATGGCTACACCTTC
CASRPPGPYGYTF
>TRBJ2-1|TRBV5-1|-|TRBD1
TGCGCCAGCAGCTTGGCCGGAACCGGGACAGAGTGGAATGAGCAGTTCTTC
CASSLAGTGTEWNEQFF
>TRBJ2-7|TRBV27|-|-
TGTGCCACCCGAGGGGTGGAGACCCGCTCCTACGAGCAGTACTTC
CATRGVETRSYEQYF
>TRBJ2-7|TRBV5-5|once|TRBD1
TGTGCCAGCAGCTCCCCCCGGGACAGCTACTACGAGCAGTACTTC
CASSSPRDSYYEQYF
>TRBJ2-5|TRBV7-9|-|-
TGTGCCAGCAGCTTCCCACAGAGCCAAGAGACCCAGTACTTC
CASSFPQSQETQYF
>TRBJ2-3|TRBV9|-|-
TGTGCCAGCAGCGTAGTGGTTGGGGGGATAACAGATACGCAGTATTTT
CASSVVVGGITDTQYF
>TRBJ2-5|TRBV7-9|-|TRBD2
TGTGCCAGCAGCCCATGGACTAGCGGGAACCAAGAGACCCAGTACTTC
CASSPWTSGNQETQYF
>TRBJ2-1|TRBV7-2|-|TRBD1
TGTGCCAGCAGCTTAGCCCCGGGACAGGGGACCTACAATGAGCAGTTCTTC
CASSLAPGQGTYNEQFF
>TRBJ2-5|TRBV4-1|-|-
TGCGCCAGCAGCCAAGGGGCGGGAACCCAAGAGACCCAGTACTTC
CASSQGAGTQETQYF
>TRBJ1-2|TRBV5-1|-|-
TGCGCCAGCAGCTTGGCAGGGCACAGGGCTCCGGGCTACACCTTC
CASSLAGHRAPGYTF
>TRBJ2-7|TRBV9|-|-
TGTGCCAGCAGCAAGCCGGGATGGGAGCAGTACTTC
CASSKPGWEQYF
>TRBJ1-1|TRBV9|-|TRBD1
TGTGCCAGCAGCCGCACGGACAGGGGTTCCCCCGAAGCTTTCTTT
CASSRTDRGSPEAFF
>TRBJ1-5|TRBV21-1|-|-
TGTGCCAGCAGAGGAGGCCAGGGGAATCAGCCCCAGCATTTT
CASRGGQGNQPQHF
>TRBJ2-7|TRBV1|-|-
TGCACCAGCAGCCAAGCCGACAGGGGCTCCCAGGGCGAGCAGTACTTC
CTSSQADRGSQGEQYF
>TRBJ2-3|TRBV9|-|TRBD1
TGTGCCAGCAGCCAGGGGGCCGTAGATACGCAGTATTTT
CASSQGAVDTQYF
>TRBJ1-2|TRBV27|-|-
TGTGCCAGCAGCCCGACAGCTAACTATGGCTACACCTTC
CASSPTANYGYTF
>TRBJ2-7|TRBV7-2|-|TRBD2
TGTGCCAGCAGCTTAGTGGAACTAGCGGGAAGCCTATCCGAGCAGTACTTC
CASSLVELAGSLSEQYF
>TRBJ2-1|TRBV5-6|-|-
TGTGCCAGCAGCAGGGTTGGAGAGGGTATTTTCAATGAGCAGTTCTTC
CASSRVGEGIFNEQFF
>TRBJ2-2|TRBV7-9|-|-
TGTGCCAGCAGCTTAGCCCCTCTATCGGGGACCGGGGAGCTGTTTTTT
CASSLAPLSGTGELFF
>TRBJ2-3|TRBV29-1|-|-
TGCAGCGTTAACCCTCCACCGAGGGGATGGGGCACAGATACGCAGTATTTT
CSVNPPPRGWGTDTQYF
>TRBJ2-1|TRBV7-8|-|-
TGTGCCAGCAGCTCACCCCGAGGGGGAGGGCCTCGCAATGAGCAGTTCTTC
CASSSPRGGGPRNEQFF
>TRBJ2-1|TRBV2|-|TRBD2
TGTGCCAGCGCATGGCCTAGCGGGAGCGGTTACAATGAGCAGTTCTTC
CASAWPSGSGYNEQFF
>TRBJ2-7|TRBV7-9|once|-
TGTGCCAGCAGCTCCCGGGAGGGACAGGGTACGTACGAGCAGTACTTC
CASSSREGQGTYEQYF
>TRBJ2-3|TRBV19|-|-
TGTGCCAGTAGTATTGGTGTGGATACGCAGTATTTT
CASSIGVDTQYF
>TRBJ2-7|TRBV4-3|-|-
TGCGCCAGCAGCCTTAGTGTGGACTACGAGCAGTACTTC
CASSLSVDYEQYF
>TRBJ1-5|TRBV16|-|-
TGTGCCAGCAGCCAATACTCTGGGGAGCCCCAGCATTTT
CASSQYSGEPQHF
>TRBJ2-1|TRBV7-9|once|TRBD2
TGTGCCAGCGTCGAGACTAGCGGGAGCCCTAGCCACAATGAGCAGTTCTTC
CASVETSGSPSHNEQFF
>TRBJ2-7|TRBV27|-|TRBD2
TGTGCCAGCAGGGGACTAGCGGACTACGAGCAGTACTTC
CASRGLADYEQYF
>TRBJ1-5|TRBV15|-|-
TGTGCCACCAGCGACTCCGGCAATCAGCCCCAGCATTTT
CATSDSGNQPQHF
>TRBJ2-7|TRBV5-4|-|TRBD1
TGTGCCAGCAGCACCGGGACAGGGGTATACGAGCAGTACTTC
CASSTGTGVYEQYF
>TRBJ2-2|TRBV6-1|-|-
TGTGCCAGCAGCATTCGTTTGGAGGGCACCGGGGAGCTGTTTTTT
CASSIRLEGTGELFF
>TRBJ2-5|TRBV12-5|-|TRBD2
TGTGCTAGTGCTTCACCCGGGGTAGCGGGAGCCTACCAAGAGACCCAGTACTTC
CASASPGVAGAYQETQYF
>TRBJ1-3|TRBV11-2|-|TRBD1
TGTGCCAGCAGCTTGGACTTCGACAGGGCTCCTGGAAACACCATATATTTT
CASSLDFDRAPGNTIYF
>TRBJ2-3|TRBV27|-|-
TGTGCCAGCAGTTTATCATGGACAGATACGCAGTATTTT
CASSLSWTDTQYF
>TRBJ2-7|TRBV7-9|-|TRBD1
TGTGCCAGCAGCTTCCAGGGGGAGTACGAGCAGTACTTC
CASSFQGEYEQYF
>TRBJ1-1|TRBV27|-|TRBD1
TGTGCCAGCAGTTTAGGGACAGGCACTGAAGCTTTCTTT
CASSLGTGTEAFF
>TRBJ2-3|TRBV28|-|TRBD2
TGTGCCAGCAGTCTCGGGACTAGCGGGGCTAGCACAGATACGCAGTATTTT
CASSLGTSGASTDTQYF
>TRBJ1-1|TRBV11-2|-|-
TGTGCCAGCAGCTCCAGACAGGTACCGAACACTGAAGCTTTCTTT
CASSSRQVPNTEAFF
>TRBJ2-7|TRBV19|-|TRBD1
TGTGCCAGTGGGACAGGACGTTGGGAGCAGTACTTC
CASGTGRWEQYF
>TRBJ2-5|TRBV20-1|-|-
TGCAGTGCCAAGAGGCCGGAGACCCAGTACTTC
CSAKRPETQYF
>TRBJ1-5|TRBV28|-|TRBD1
TGTGCCAGCACGTGGAGACAGGGGATCAATCAGCCCCAGCATTTT
CASTWRQGINQPQHF
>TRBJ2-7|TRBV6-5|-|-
TGTGCCAGCAGTTACTCGAGCGGGTTTCGTTACGAGCAGTACTTC
CASSYSSGFRYEQYF
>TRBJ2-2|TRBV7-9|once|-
TGTGCCAGCAGCCCCAGGACCGGGGAGCTGTTTTTT
CASSPRTGELFF
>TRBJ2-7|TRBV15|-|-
TGTGCCACCAGCAGAGCCGGCGACGGAACCTACGAGCAGTACTTC
CATSRAGDGTYEQYF
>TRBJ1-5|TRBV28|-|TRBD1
TGTGCCAGCAATCCCGGGACAGGGGTTATTCAGCCCCAGCATTTT
CASNPGTGVIQPQHF
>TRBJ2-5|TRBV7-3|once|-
TGTGCCAGCAGCTTACGGGGAAAAGAGACCCAGTACTTC
CASSLRGKETQYF
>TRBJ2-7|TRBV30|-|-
TGTGCCTTAATCGGAGGGAGGAGGTACGAGCAGTACTTC
CALIGGRRYEQYF
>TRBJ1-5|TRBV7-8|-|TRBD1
TGTGCCAGCAGCTCCAAGGCGGGACAGGCAAGCAATCAGCCCCAGCATTTT
CASSSKAGQASNQPQHF
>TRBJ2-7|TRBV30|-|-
TGTGCCTGGAGTTCTTTAGAACCTTCCTACGAGCAGTACTTC
CAWSSLEPSYEQYF
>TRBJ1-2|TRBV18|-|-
TGTGCCAGCTCACCTGAGATCGGTCAGGGATACTATGGCTACACCTTC
CASSPEIGQGYYGYTF
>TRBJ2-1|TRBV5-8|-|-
TGTGCCAGCAGCCCTGAAAGGGTCTACAATGAGCAGTTCTTC
CASSPERVYNEQFF
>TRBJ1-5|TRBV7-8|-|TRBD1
TGTGCCAGCAGCGACAGCAGGGGGCCTGGCAATCAGCCCCAGCATTTT
CASSDSRGPGNQPQHF
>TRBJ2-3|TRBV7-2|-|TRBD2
TGTGCCAGCAGCTTAGTAGCGGGAGTGGGAACAGATACGCAGTATTTT
CASSLVAGVGTDTQYF
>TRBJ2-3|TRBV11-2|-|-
TGTGCCAGCGCGGACAGCACAGATACGCAGTATTTT
CASADSTDTQYF